One and the same sample provided the 6 T cell receptor beta chains below, sequenced in a study of neurological immune-mediated disorders. MiXCR, applied by TCRdb to the 5' RACE reads, yields one record per CDR3 protein. The sample holds about 30,000 distinct CDR3 sequences, approximately 6% seen once. The sequenced material came from CD4+ T cells from blood. These TCRs come from a woman in her forties or fifties in good health.

This clonotype has at least ten counts. J is TRBJ1-2 and V is TRBV27; D call uncertain. V was trimmed by 4 bases and J by 0 bases, leaving 12 bases between them. Germline CDR1 is MNHEY and CDR2 is SMNVEV (reference sequence). CDR3 length equals 15 residues. For the CDR3, the DNA is TGTGCCAGCAGTTCCCTCGTGGCAGCTAACTATGGCTACACCTTC. This translates into CASSSLVAANYGYTF.

This clonotype was seen ten or more times. This chain links TRBV5-1 with TRBJ2-7; D is unresolved. V was trimmed by 4 bases and J by 7 bases, leaving 12 bases between them. Germline CDR1 and CDR2: SGHRS and YFSETQ. This CDR3 has 12 amino acids. The DNA for the CDR3 is TGCGCCAGCAGCCCCCAGAGTCTGGAGCAGTACTTC. It specifies CASSPQSLEQYF. Filled out from reference TRBV5-1 and TRBJ2-7, the complete variable domain reads KAGVTQTPRYLIKTRGQQVTLSCSPISGHRSVSWYQQTPGQGLQFLFEYFSETQRNKGNFPGRFSGRQFSNSRSEMNVSTLELGDSALYLCASSPQSLEQYFGPGTRLTVT.

At least ten counts were recorded for this clonotype. The chain joins TRBV28 to TRBJ1-2; D remains unclear. Trimming pared 6 bases from V and 4 bases from J, leaving 12 bases between. In germline, CDR1 is MDHEN, CDR2 SYDVKM. The CDR3 totals 13 residues. For the CDR3, the DNA is TGTGCCAGCAGGCTGATCGTGGGCTATGGCTACACCTTC. Translating it yields CASRLIVGYGYTF.

This clonotype appeared many times. The chain employs TRBV28 and TRBJ1-6; D is perhaps TRBD1 (5 bases). Between the trimmed V and J ends, which lost 6 bases and 4 bases, there was a span of 13 bases. Germline V CDR1 and CDR2: MDHEN, SYDVKM. CDR3 size: 15 residues. DNA of the CDR3: TGTGCCAGCAGACAACCGGGACGGTATAATTCACCCCTCCACTTT. Translated: CASRQPGRYNSPLHF.

This clonotype was seen many times. The genes are TRBV6-2 or TRBV6-3 and TRBJ2-7; tentatively, D is TRBD1 or TRBD2 (5 bases each). The V end lost 6 bases, the J end lost 4 bases, and 10 bases lay between the germline ends. Germline V gene data show CDR1 as MNHEY and CDR2 as SVGEGT. CDR3 length equals 12 residues. The CDR3 DNA reads as TGTGCCAGCAGGGGACCTTTGTACGAGCAGTACTTC. This encodes CASRGPLYEQYF.

This clonotype has a count of ten or more. The rearrangement joins TRBV12-3 or TRBV12-4 to TRBJ1-3; D is undetermined. V was clipped by 5 bases and J by 3 bases, with 5 bases between them. The CDR3 has 12 amino acids. In DNA, the CDR3 is TGTGCCAGCAGTCCGATTGGAAACACCATATATTTT. This gives the protein CASSPIGNTIYF.